A single sample gave rise to the 30 T cell receptor beta chains below, sequenced in a study of T cells after yellow fever vaccination. TCRdb reprocessed the 5' RACE reads via MiXCR and lists one record per CDR3 protein. The sample records around 110,000 distinct CDR3 sequences, 7% to 8.5% being singletons. Sequencing was performed on CD8+ T cells sorted from PBMCs, taken 45 days after the yellow fever booster vaccination. These receptors were collected from a young man who received the YFV17D yellow fever vaccine.

This clonotype has a count of ten or more. V is TRBV10-2 and J is TRBJ2-7, with TRBD2 matching 7 bases. The CDR3 sequence is 16 residues long. From germline, CDR1 is WSHSY and CDR2 SAAADI. Trimming removed 3 bases from V and 2 bases from J; junction bases left unmatched: 10. This CDR3 reads CASSDFVGGPPYEQYF. CDR3 bases: TGCGCCAGCAGTGATTTTGTGGGAGGGCCCCCCTACGAGCAGTACTTC.

This clonotype was seen only a few times. The genes are TRBV30 and TRBJ1-1; no clear D gene. The germline V gene has CDR1 GTSNPN and CDR2 SVGIG (reference sequence). This CDR3 is 13 amino acids long. Trimming cost V 2 bases and J 0 bases, with 7 bases left between them. The CDR3 region has the DNA TGTGCCTGGAGTATGGCCATGAACACTGAAGCTTTCTTT. It yields the protein CAWSMAMNTEAFF.

J is TRBJ2-5 and V is TRBV2; TRBD1 matches at 11 bases. CDR1 is SNHLY and CDR2 is FYNNEI in the germline V gene. There are 16 residues in the CDR3. V lost 6 bases to trimming and J lost 5 bases; unmatched junction nucleotides: 11. The CDR3 reads CASSGLGQGAAETQYF. CDR3 DNA sequence: TGTGCCAGCAGCGGCCTCGGACAGGGGGCGGCGGAGACCCAGTACTTC.

On this clonotype: One junction end does not reproduce the germline sequence, and a read error may be involved. The chain employs TRBV7-9 and TRBJ2-7, with D possibly being TRBD1 (6 bases). The CDR3 covers 12 residues. Germline assignment: CDR1 SEHNR and CDR2 FQNEAQ (reference sequence). Here the CDR3 reads CASSPSDRPQYF. CDR3 DNA: TGTGCTAGCAGCCCGTCTGACAGGCCTCAGTACTTC.

As concerns this clonotype: This sequence may be a read error, since a much larger clone differs from it by one base. In DNA form, the CDR3 reads TGCACCAGCAGCCAAGGGGGCTATGAGCAGTTCTTC. It codes for CTSSQGGYEQFF. The chain links TRBV4-3 to TRBJ2-1, with 7 bases lining up with TRBD1. This CDR3 has 12 amino acids. Germline V lookup: CDR1 LGHNA, CDR2 YSLEER.

This clonotype was recorded at least ten times. V and J are TRBV6-1 and TRBJ2-2, with 9 bases lining up with TRBD2. The CDR3 runs to 16 residues. CDR1 and CDR2 (germline): MNHNS, SASEGT. V shed 6 bases and J 6 bases; nucleotides not matched to a gene: 11. CDR3 sequence: CASSLVPSGIAGELFF. CDR3 DNA sequence: TGTGCCAGCAGCCTCGTCCCTAGCGGGATAGCCGGGGAGCTGTTTTTT.

The genes are TRBV7-9 and TRBJ2-3, with D hard to call. The CDR3 runs 13 residues. The germline gives CDR1 SEHNR, CDR2 FQNEAQ (reference sequence). V shed 5 bases and J shed 2 bases, with 8 bases lying between them. Written as DNA, the CDR3 is TGTGCCAGCAGCCCGAGACACACAGATACGCAGTATTTT. Translation: CASSPRHTDTQYF.

In this sample, this clonotype turned up many times. The V call is TRBV6-1, the J call TRBJ2-7, with a possible D match to TRBD2 (6 bases). The germline gives CDR1 MNHNS, CDR2 SASEGT. The V and J ends lost 6 bases and 2 bases respectively, with 14 bases between them. The CDR3 has 14 residues. The CDR3 loop reads CASSAGTAAYEQYF. The CDR3 DNA is TGTGCCAGCAGCGCCGGGACTGCTGCCTACGAGCAGTACTTC.

The genes are TRBV13 and TRBJ1-2; D is undetermined. Trimming left V 0 bases short and J 5 bases short, with 7 bases between. Germline V gene sequence: CDR1 PRHDT, CDR2 FYEKMQ (reference sequence). This CDR3 has 13 amino acids. CDR3 sequence reads: CASSLGQTYGYTF. As DNA, the CDR3 is TGTGCCAGCAGCTTAGGGCAGACATATGGCTACACCTTC.

The rearrangement uses TRBV7-9 and TRBJ2-7; D gene uncertain. CDR3 length: 15 residues. The ends were cut back, 1 base at V and 3 bases at J, with 13 bases in the middle. The V gene's germline CDR1 is SEHNR and CDR2 FQNEAQ (reference sequence). In DNA, the CDR3 is TGTGCCAGCAGCTTAGGTTCCCCAGTCAACTACGAGCAGTACTTC. Residues: CASSLGSPVNYEQYF.

This clonotype was detected many times. DNA for the CDR3: TGTGCCATCAGTGACACAACCGGGACTAGTCACTCCACCGGGGAGCTGTTTTTT. Its protein product is CAISDTTGTSHSTGELFF. The chain employs TRBV10-3 and TRBJ2-2; 8 bases are shared with TRBD2. V lost 3 bases and J lost 4; bases outside the gene matches: 13. Germline values: CDR1 ENHRY, CDR2 SYGVKD. This CDR3 region has 18 residues.

The V gene is TRBV29-1, the J gene TRBJ1-2; the match to TRBD1 covers 8 bases. J was trimmed by 4 bases and V by 5 bases; bases with no gene match: 6. Looked up from germline, CDR1 is SQVTM and CDR2 is ANQGSEA. The CDR3 is 13 amino acids. CDR3 sequence: CSVPGQGVYGYTF. For the CDR3, the DNA is TGCAGCGTTCCCGGACAGGGTGTCTATGGCTACACCTTC.

This clonotype was counted at least ten times. The rearrangement uses TRBV19 and TRBJ2-7; 7 bases are a match to TRBD1. The V gene end was trimmed by 4 bases and the J gene end by 3 bases; junction bases not matched to a gene: 6. The CDR3 spans 14 residues. The germline gives CDR1 LNHDA, CDR2 SQIVND (reference sequence). The CDR3 DNA follows: TGTGCCAGTAGTAACCTGGACAGGATCTACGAGCAGTACTTC. Translating it yields CASSNLDRIYEQYF. Based on the CDR3 plus reference TRBV19 and TRBJ2-7, the full variable domain is DGGITQSPKYLFRKEGQNVTLSCEQNLNHDAMYWYRQDPGQGLRLIYYSQIVNDFQKGDIAEGYSVSREKKESFPLTVTSAQKNPTAFYLCASSNLDRIYEQYFGPGTRLTVT.

Comment on this clonotype: The missing conserved phenylalanine or tryptophan at the end of this CDR3 makes a read error likely. V usage is TRBV19 and J usage is TRBJ2-7; D might be TRBD1 (5 bases). The CDR3 has 13 residues. Germline V gene lookup returns CDR1 LNHDA and CDR2 SQIVND (reference sequence). The germline V and J ends were trimmed by 1 base and 2 bases, with 6 bases remaining between them. As DNA, the CDR3 is TGTGCCAGTAGTATAGCAGGGACCTACGAGCAGTACCTC. Protein product: CASSIAGTYEQYL.

Comment on this clonotype: A read error is possible here, since a much larger clone lies one base away. The rearrangement links TRBV7-7 to TRBJ1-2; 7 bases fit TRBD1. This CDR3 has 16 residues. The V gene's germline CDR1 is SSHAT and CDR2 FNYEAQ (reference sequence). This CDR3 reads CASSPQGGLASYGYTF. The DNA of the CDR3 is TGTGCTAGCAGCCCCCAGGGGGGGTTGGCTAGCTATGGCTACACCTTC.

In this sample, this clonotype turned up many times. The chain carries TRBV4-3 and TRBJ2-1; unclear D gene. V was trimmed by 2 bases and J by 4 bases, leaving 12 bases between them. Germline V CDR1 and CDR2: LGHNA, YSLEER. The length of the CDR3 is 15 residues. The CDR3 bases are TGCGCCAGCAGCCAACTCGCCCGGGCGTACAATGAGCAGTTCTTC. Its translation: CASSQLARAYNEQFF.

This clonotype was seen repeatedly, ten times or more. This rearrangement joins TRBV6-6 to TRBJ2-3; D remains unclear. V gave up 5 bases and J gave up 10 bases, with 10 bases separating them. This CDR3 contains 11 residues. Germline CDR1 and CDR2: MNHNY and SVGAGI (reference sequence). This CDR3 is CASSAAESQYF. In DNA, the CDR3 is TGTGCCAGCAGTGCCGCGGAGTCGCAGTATTTT.

This clonotype was seen many times. The rearrangement links TRBV6-4 to TRBJ2-1; D uncertain. V was cut by 3 bases and J by 4 bases, with 7 bases left in between. CDR3 length: 13 residues. CDR1 is MRHNA and CDR2 is SNTAGT in the germline V gene. The CDR3 nucleotides read TGTGCCAGCAGTGAACTACCGTACAATGAGCAGTTCTTC. The encoded protein is CASSELPYNEQFF.

This clonotype has a count of ten or more. The V gene is TRBV6-5, the J gene TRBJ2-1, with 9 bases matching TRBD2. Germline V gene lookup returns CDR1 MNHEY and CDR2 SVGAGI. Trimming removed 2 bases from V and 5 bases from J; junction bases left unmatched: 4. The CDR3 has 15 amino acids. CDR3: CASSYMAGGDNEQFF. CDR3 DNA sequence: TGTGCCAGCAGTTACATGGCGGGAGGGGACAATGAGCAGTTCTTC.

This clonotype was counted ten times or more. V gene TRBV7-2 combines with J gene TRBJ2-7, with TRBD2 matching over 9 bases. CDR1 SGHTA and CDR2 FQGNSA come from the germline V gene. The CDR3 has 16 residues. J was trimmed by 6 bases and V by 3 bases; bases with no gene match: 12. CDR3 coding DNA: TGTGCCAGCAGCTTTACTAGCGGGCCACTAGTCAGCGAGCAGTACTTC. Its protein is CASSFTSGPLVSEQYF.

This clonotype was detected many times. The rearrangement joins TRBV20-1 to TRBJ2-5; D possibly corresponds to TRBD2 (5 bases). The CDR3 extends over 13 amino acids. V was shortened by 1 base and J by 7 bases, with 13 bases between the two germline ends. In germline, CDR1 is DFQATT, CDR2 SNEGSKA (reference sequence). CDR3 sequence (DNA): TGCAGTGCTAGAGGGACTGACGATTGGACCCAGTACTTC. Translating gives CSARGTDDWTQYF.

This clonotype was observed many times. The J gene is TRBJ1-1, the V gene TRBV29-1; D is ambiguous. Trimming removed 4 bases from V and 3 bases from J, with 6 bases in between. This CDR3 comprises 11 residues. Germline assignment: CDR1 SQVTM and CDR2 ANQGSEA. The CDR3 loop reads CSVGSYTEAFF. CDR3 DNA: TGCAGCGTTGGCTCCTACACTGAAGCTTTCTTT.

This clonotype has at least ten counts. The chain links TRBV12-3 or TRBV12-4 to TRBJ1-5; no clear D gene. This CDR3 is 15 amino acids long. V was shortened by 6 bases and J by 0 bases, with 12 bases between the two germline ends. Here the CDR3 DNA reads TGTGCCAGCAGCTGGACCGCTGATAGCAATCAGCCCCAGCATTTT. Residues: CASSWTADSNQPQHF.

This clonotype has more than one count but fewer than ten. This chain uses TRBV15 with TRBJ2-1; TRBD2 matches at 15 bases. CDR1 is LNHNV and CDR2 is YYDKDF in the germline V gene (reference sequence). There are 18 residues in the CDR3. The V and J ends lost 1 base and 2 bases, in that order; junction bases with no gene match: 3. The chain's CDR3 is CATSRGGTSGRTYNEQFF. In nucleotides, the CDR3 is TGTGCCACCAGCAGAGGTGGGACTAGCGGGAGGACCTACAATGAGCAGTTCTTC.

This clonotype has at least ten counts. The J gene is TRBJ2-1, the V gene TRBV3-1, with 13 nucleotides matching TRBD2. The CDR3 is made up of 15 amino acids. CDR1 is LGHDT, CDR2 YNNKEL, per germline (reference sequence). J lost 4 bases, V lost 5 bases, and 2 bases had no gene match. The CDR3 region has the DNA TGTGCCAGCAGCGGGACTAGCGGGACTTACAATGAGCAGTTCTTC. Translating gives CASSGTSGTYNEQFF.

This clonotype was counted ten times or more. Here the CDR3 DNA reads TGTGCCACCCTTCCCTTGGGGACAGATACGCAGTATTTT. It translates to CATLPLGTDTQYF. This chain joins TRBV7-9 and TRBJ2-3; no definite D call. The CDR3 extends over 13 amino acids. Trimming removed 10 bases from V and 3 bases from J, with 14 bases in between. Per the germline V gene, CDR1 is SEHNR and CDR2 is FQNEAQ (reference sequence). The whole variable domain, filled in from reference TRBV7-9 and TRBJ2-3, reads DTGVSQNPRHKITKRGQNVTFRCDPISEHNRLYWYRQTLGQGPEFLTYFQNEAQLEKSRLLSDRFSAERPKGSFSTLEIQRTEQGDSAMYLCATLPLGTDTQYFGPGTRLTVL.

This clonotype was counted ten times or more. V and J are TRBV6-1 and TRBJ2-1; D remains unclear. The germline V gene has CDR1 MNHNS and CDR2 SASEGT. V lost 1 base and J lost 7, with 5 bases in between. This CDR3 region has 12 residues. The CDR3 protein is CASSEVGNEQFF. The CDR3 DNA follows: TGTGCCAGCAGTGAAGTAGGGAATGAGCAGTTCTTC.

Of note for this clonotype: With a much larger clone just one base away, this may be a read error. The V call is TRBV12-3 or TRBV12-4, the J call TRBJ2-4, with 10 nucleotides matching TRBD1. The CDR3 runs 13 residues. The CDR3 DNA follows: TGTGCCAGCAGTCGGACAGGGGGGAACATGCAGTACTTC. Translated, it gives CASSRTGGNMQYF.

This clonotype showed up many times. The chain carries TRBV4-3 and TRBJ2-1; tentatively, D is TRBD2 (6 bases). Germline values: CDR1 LGHNA, CDR2 YSLEER. The CDR3 spans 16 residues. With 0 bases removed from V and 7 bases from J, the gap between germline ends came to 16 bases. The CDR3 loop is CASSQDIGGASNEQFF. DNA of the CDR3: TGCGCCAGCAGCCAAGATATTGGCGGGGCCTCGAATGAGCAGTTCTTC.

In this sample, this clonotype turned up many times. The gene calls are TRBV27 and TRBJ2-7; D unresolved. Trimming took off 2 bases at V and 9 bases at J, with 14 bases between the two ends. CDR1 MNHEY and CDR2 SMNVEV come from the germline V gene (reference sequence). The CDR3 consists of 13 residues. The CDR3 bases are TGTGCCAGCAGTTTAGGAGACCCCGGCGGGCAGTACTTC. It yields the protein CASSLGDPGGQYF.